A single sample gave rise to the 2 T cell receptor beta chains below, sequenced in a study of cytomegalovirus exposure and HLA in healthy donors. With 60 Vbeta and 13 Jbeta primers, the PCR was carried out. Sequencing was performed with immunoSEQ multiplex PCR; in TCRdb, only in-frame clones are kept and a portion is missing. The profile covers under 200,000 clones, with approximately 77% appearing a single time and under 2.5% taken by the ten largest. The sequenced material came from PBMCs. The origin of the receptors is a man aged 50 to 60 in good health and CMV-seropositive.

This chain joins TRBV30 and TRBJ2-3; D is possibly TRBD2 (6 bases). The CDR3 runs 15 residues. The germline CDR1 and CDR2 sequences are GTSNPN and SVGIG (reference sequence). V dropped 8 bases and J dropped 1 base, with 19 bases sitting between them. The CDR3 reads CAAPGEAGGTDTQYF. DNA for the CDR3: TGTGCCGCCCCCGGGGAGGCAGGAGGCACAGATACGCAGTATTTT.

This rearrangement joins TRBV5-6 to TRBJ1-6; D ambiguous. Germline CDR1 is SGHDT and CDR2 is YYEEEE. Trimming shortened V by 3 bases and J by 7 bases, and 11 bases separated the two germline ends. The CDR3 is 14 residues long. The CDR3 is CASSSAYSNSPLHF. The CDR3, as DNA: TGTGCCAGCAGCTCAGCCTACAGCAATTCACCCCTCCACTTT.